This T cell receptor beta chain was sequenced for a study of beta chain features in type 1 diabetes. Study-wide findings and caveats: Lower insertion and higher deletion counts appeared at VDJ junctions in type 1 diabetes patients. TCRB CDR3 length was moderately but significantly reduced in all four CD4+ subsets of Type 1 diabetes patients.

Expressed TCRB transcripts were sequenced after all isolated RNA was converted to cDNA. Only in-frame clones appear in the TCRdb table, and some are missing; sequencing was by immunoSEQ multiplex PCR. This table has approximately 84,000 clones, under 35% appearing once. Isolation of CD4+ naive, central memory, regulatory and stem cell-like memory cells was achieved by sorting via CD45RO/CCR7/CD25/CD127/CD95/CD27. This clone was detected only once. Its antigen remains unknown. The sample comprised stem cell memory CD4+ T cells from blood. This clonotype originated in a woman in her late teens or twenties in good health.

Here the CDR3 reads CASSPYHSEAFF. The CDR3 DNA sequence: TGTGCCAGCAGCCCATACCACTCTGAAGCTTTCTTT. The chain employs TRBV7-2 and TRBJ1-1; no definite D call. The CDR3 loop spans 12 amino acids. Germline-derived CDR1 and CDR2 are SGHTA and FQGNSA. V was shortened by 5 bases and J by 6 bases, with 10 bases between the two germline ends.